This T cell receptor beta chain was retrieved from a study of T cell responses to AZD1222 COVID-19 vaccine. Study conclusions and caveats: Clonal diversity may have been underestimated, and the donors were mostly white British, with more females than males.

As to this clone: Antigen: not known.

Using immunoSEQ multiplex PCR, the repertoire was profiled, and TCRdb retains in-frame clones only, with some absent. Of 200,000 or so clones detected, 85% to 95% appear once; the ten largest clones hold over 0.95%. The CDR3 is 16 residues long. The sample in question was peripheral blood, obtained 28 days after the second AZD1222 dose. This chain uses TRBV21-1 with TRBJ2-7; TRBD1, as called in the table, went unchecked against the DNA. TRBV21-1 is given as a pseudogene. The sequence derives from an adult who received the AZD1222 COVID-19 vaccine. Here the CDR3 DNA reads TGTGCCAGCAGCGCCAAAACCGGGACAGGGGCCTACGAGCAGTACTTC. Amino acids: CASSAKTGTGAYEQYF.